This TCR beta chain was recovered during a study of blood T cell repertoires in COVID-19. Study summary: Spain, Italy and the United States supplied samples that represented acute and convalescent COVID-19. Sample material is recorded as cDNA or gDNA derived from T cells, B-cell-depleted T cells, or PBMCs.

Original analysis: Nucleated cell number was recorded as an estimate derived from reference gene primer amplification. The data were produced by immunoSEQ multiplex PCR, yet TCRdb's version contains in-frame clones alone and is incomplete. That table gives V, J and clone size, and the DNA gave D and trimming. The sample has roughly 240,000 clones, approximately 83% seen once. V was cut by 2 bases and J by 4 bases, with 14 bases left in between. This CDR3 has 15 residues. Per germline, CDR1 SGHAT and CDR2 FQDESV (reference sequence). The sequence came from a woman under 40 who had recovered from COVID-19. The sequencing input was peripheral blood. The V gene is TRBV11-1, the J gene TRBJ1-1; maybe TRBD1 (6 bases). CDR3 in DNA: TGTGCCAGCAGCTTAACAGGGCTAGGGAGCACTGAAGCTTTCTTT. This codes for CASSLTGLGSTEAFF.